This record concerns one T cell receptor beta chain sequence. As yet, its antigen is unknown. The CDR3 contains 12 residues. CDR1 and CDR2 (germline): SGHRS, YFSETQ. The V and J ends lost 4 bases and 2 bases respectively, with 7 bases between them. The data belong to a study of cytomegalovirus exposure and HLA in healthy donors. Broader study findings: A list of 150 to 200 TCR beta chains associated with cytomegalovirus was given. The classifier was said to identify cytomegalovirus status with high specificity and sensitivity. TCR association rates varied by HLA locus in a later analysis, with DRB1 highest and HLA-C lowest. What a later analysis reportedly showed was that an Asian-associated ancestry cluster had fewer N-insertions than the approximately 670-donor mean.

PCR amplification relied on 60 Vbeta primers (plus 13 Jbeta primers). Method: immunoSEQ multiplex PCR; TCRdb's copy keeps in-frame clones and lacks some. The sample has 160,000 or so clones; approximately 79% are singletons. The chain links TRBV5-1 to TRBJ2-7, with D possibly TRBD2 on 5 matching bases. Sequenced: PBMCs. The TCR sequence derives from a man between 35 and 55 years old in good health and CMV-seronegative. CDR3 DNA sequence: TGCGCCAGCAGCGCGACTACCTACGAGCAGTACTTC. Amino acids: CASSATTYEQYF.